This TCR beta chain emerged from a study of T cell repertoires in cytomegalovirus infection. For the study at large: Indications came from public TCR beta signatures; they pointed to CMV infection and to a matching HLA type. Study-wide points: The ex vivo response was dominated by HLA-C-restricted CMV-specific TCR beta clonotypes. CMV carriers having the relevant HLA were flagged by cumulative public TCR beta family frequency.

The CDR3 sequence is 16 residues long. Trimming removed 3 bases from V and 2 bases from J, with 15 bases in between. CDR1 is MRHNA, CDR2 SNTAGT, per germline. Details on this clonotype: The antigen remains undetermined.

TCRdb ran MiXCR on the reads and lists one entry per CDR3 protein. Of roughly 130,000 distinct CDR3 sequences listed, about 24% are singletons. V gene TRBV6-4 combines with J gene TRBJ2-3, with D hard to call. Sequences were obtained from PBMCs, sequenced either directly or after in vitro stimulation (not recorded which). The receptor's source is a human donor in good health (CMV status not recorded). Some clones in this sample may be carry-over from other donors' samples. The CDR3 DNA sequence: TGTGCCAGCAGTGATTCCGGACGGGCAAACACAGATACGCAGTATTTT. This codes for CASSDSGRANTDTQYF.